This TCR beta chain was observed in a study of T cell repertoires in cytomegalovirus infection. This clonotype was detected ten times or more. Its antigen is currently unknown. TCRdb called the reads again in MiXCR, with one record for every CDR3 protein. The data contain under 500,000 distinct CDR3 sequences, approximately 46% of them singletons. The TCR comes from a human donor in good health (CMV status not recorded). Some clones in this sample may be carry-over from other donors' samples. The sample was cultured PBMCs, taken from culture after CMV antigen stimulation.

The CDR3 loop reads CASSSRPVFSYNSPLHF. CDR3 coding DNA: TGTGCCAGCAGCTCGAGACCCGTATTCTCCTATAATTCACCCCTCCACTTT. The J gene is TRBJ1-6, the V gene TRBV7-2; D uncertain. Germline V gene sequence: CDR1 SGHTA, CDR2 FQGNSA. V lost 4 bases and J lost 0, with 13 bases in between. The CDR3 consists of 17 residues.